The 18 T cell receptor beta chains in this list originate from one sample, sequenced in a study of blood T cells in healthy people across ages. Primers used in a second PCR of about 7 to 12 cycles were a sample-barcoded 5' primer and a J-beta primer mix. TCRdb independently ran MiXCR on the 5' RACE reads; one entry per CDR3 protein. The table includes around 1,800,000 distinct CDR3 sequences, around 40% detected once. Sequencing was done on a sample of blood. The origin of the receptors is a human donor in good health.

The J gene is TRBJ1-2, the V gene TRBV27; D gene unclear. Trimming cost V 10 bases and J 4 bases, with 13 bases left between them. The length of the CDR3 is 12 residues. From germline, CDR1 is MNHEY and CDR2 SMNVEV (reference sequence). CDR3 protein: CANSTTVYGYTF. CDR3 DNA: TGTGCCAATTCGACGACGGTCTATGGCTACACCTTC.

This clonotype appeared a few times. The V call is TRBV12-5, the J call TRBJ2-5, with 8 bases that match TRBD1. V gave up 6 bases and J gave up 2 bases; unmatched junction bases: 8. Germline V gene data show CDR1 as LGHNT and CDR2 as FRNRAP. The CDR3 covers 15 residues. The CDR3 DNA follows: TGTGCTAGTGGCCAGACCAGGACAGGGCAAGAGACCCAGTACTTC. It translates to CASGQTRTGQETQYF.

CDR3 residues: CAWGKQGSDIQYF. CDR3 nucleotide sequence: TGTGCCTGGGGCAAACAGGGGTCAGACATTCAGTACTTC. The rearrangement uses TRBV30 and TRBJ2-4; 7 positions match TRBD1. CDR1 and CDR2 (germline): GTSNPN, SVGIG (reference sequence). The CDR3 extends over 13 amino acids. After removal of 5 bases from V and 8 bases from J, the junction contained 9 bases not matched to a gene.

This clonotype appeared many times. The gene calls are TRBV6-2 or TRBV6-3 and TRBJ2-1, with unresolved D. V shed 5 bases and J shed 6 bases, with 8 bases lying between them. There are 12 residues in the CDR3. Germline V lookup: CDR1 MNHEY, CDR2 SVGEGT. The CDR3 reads CASSSNSNEQFF. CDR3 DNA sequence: TGTGCCAGCAGTAGTAACAGCAATGAGCAGTTCTTC.

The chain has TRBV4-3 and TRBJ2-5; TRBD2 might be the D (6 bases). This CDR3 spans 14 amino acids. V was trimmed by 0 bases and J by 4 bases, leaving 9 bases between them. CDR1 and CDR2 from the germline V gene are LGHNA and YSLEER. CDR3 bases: TGCGCCAGCAGCCAAGATTGGAGGGCAGAGACCCAGTACTTC. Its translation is CASSQDWRAETQYF.

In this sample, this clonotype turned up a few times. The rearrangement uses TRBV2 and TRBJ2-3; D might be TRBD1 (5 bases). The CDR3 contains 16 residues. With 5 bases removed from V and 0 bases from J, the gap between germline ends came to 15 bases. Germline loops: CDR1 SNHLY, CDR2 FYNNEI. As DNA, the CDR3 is TGTGCCAGCAGTCTTGACAGACCATCTAGCACAGATACGCAGTATTTT. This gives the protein CASSLDRPSSTDTQYF. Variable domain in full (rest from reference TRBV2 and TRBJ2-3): EPEVTQTPSHQVTQMGQEVILRCVPISNHLYFYWYRQILGQKVEFLVSFYNNEISEKSEIFDDQFSVERPDGSNFTLKIRSTKLEDSAMYFCASSLDRPSSTDTQYFGPGTRLTVL.

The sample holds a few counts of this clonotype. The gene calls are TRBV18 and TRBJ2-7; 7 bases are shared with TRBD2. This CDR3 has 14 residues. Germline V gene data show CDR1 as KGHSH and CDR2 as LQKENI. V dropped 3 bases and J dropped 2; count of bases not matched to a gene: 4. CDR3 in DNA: TGTGCCAGCTCACCGAGCGGGGCGACCTACGAGCAGTACTTC. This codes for CASSPSGATYEQYF.

In nucleotides, the CDR3 is TGTGCCAGCAGCCGGGACAGAATCGCGGAGACCCAGTACTTC. Its translation: CASSRDRIAETQYF. The gene calls are TRBV7-2 and TRBJ2-5, with 7 positions matching TRBD1. The J segment lost 5 bases and the V segment lost 5 bases, leaving 8 bases of the junction unmatched. Germline CDR1 reads SGHTA; CDR2 reads FQGNSA. The CDR3 consists of 14 residues.

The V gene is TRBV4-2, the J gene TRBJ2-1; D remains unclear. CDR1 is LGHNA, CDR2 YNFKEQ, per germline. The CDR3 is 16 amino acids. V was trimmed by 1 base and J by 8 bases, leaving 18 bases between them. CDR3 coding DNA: TGTGCCAGCAGCCAAGGCCGAGTAGCCCTTCGCCATGAGCAGTTCTTC. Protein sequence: CASSQGRVALRHEQFF.

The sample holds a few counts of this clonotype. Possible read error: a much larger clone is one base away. Written as DNA, the CDR3 is TGTGCCTGGAGCTGGGAAGGTGACTACACCTTC. Translated: CAWSWEGDYTF. The chain combines TRBV30 with TRBJ1-2; D unclear. The CDR3 contains 11 residues. The V end was cut by 3 bases, the J end by 10 bases, with 12 bases between. Germline V gene sequence: CDR1 GTSNPN, CDR2 SVGIG (reference sequence).

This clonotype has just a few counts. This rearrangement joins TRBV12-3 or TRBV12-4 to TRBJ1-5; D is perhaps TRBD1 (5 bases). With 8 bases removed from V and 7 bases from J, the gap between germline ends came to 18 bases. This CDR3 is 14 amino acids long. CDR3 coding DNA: TGTGCCAGCGATCGAGGCAGGGTCGGGCAGCCCCAGCATTTT. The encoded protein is CASDRGRVGQPQHF.

The DNA of the CDR3 is TGTGCCAGCGCGGGCGCGGCGGGGAGATACAATGAGCAGTACTTC. This translates into CASAGAAGRYNEQYF. The chain employs TRBV7-6 and TRBJ2-1; D is perhaps TRBD2 (6 bases). The DNA end is more similar to TRBJ2-7, so the J call may be wrong. In germline, CDR1 is SGHVS, CDR2 FNYEAQ. There are 15 residues in the CDR3.

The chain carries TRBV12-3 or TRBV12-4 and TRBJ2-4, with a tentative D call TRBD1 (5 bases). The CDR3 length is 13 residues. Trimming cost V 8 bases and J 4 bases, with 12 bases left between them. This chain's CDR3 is CASSRQRKNIQYF. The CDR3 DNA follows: TGTGCCAGCTCACGACAGCGAAAAAACATTCAGTACTTC.

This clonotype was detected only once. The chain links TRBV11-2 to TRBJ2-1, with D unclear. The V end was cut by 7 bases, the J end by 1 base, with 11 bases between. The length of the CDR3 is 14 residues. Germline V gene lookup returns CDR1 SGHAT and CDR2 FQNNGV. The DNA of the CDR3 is TGTGCCAGCACCTACGGGTATTCCTACAATGAGCAGTTCTTC. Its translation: CASTYGYSYNEQFF.

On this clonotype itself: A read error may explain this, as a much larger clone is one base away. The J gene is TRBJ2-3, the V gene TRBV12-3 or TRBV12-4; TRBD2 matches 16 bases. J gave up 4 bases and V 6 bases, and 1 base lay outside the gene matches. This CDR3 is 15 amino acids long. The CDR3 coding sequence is TGTGCCAGCAGGGGGACTAGCGGGGGGGCAGATACGCAGTATTTT. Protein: CASRGTSGGADTQYF.

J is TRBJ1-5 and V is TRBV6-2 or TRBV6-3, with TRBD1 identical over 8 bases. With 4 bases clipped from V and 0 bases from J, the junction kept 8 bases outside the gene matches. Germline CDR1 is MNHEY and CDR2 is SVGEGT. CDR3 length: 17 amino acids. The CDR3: CASSSRTGPYSNQPQHF. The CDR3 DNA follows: TGTGCCAGCAGTTCCCGGACAGGGCCTTATAGCAATCAGCCCCAGCATTTT.

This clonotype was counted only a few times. The CDR3 DNA reads TGTGCCAGCAGTGAAGGTCTCTACCTCGAGCAGTACTTC. Its translation: CASSEGLYLEQYF. The V gene is TRBV2, the J gene TRBJ2-1, with no clear D. The J call is in doubt because the DNA end fits TRBJ2-7 better. Looked up from germline, CDR1 is SNHLY and CDR2 is FYNNEI. The CDR3 extends over 13 amino acids.

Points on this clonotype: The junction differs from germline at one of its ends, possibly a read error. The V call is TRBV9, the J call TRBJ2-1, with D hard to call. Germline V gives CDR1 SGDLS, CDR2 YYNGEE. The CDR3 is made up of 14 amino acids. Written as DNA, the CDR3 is TGCGCCAGCAGCGTAGATAGCTACTACAATGAGCAGTTCTTC. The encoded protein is CASSVDSYYNEQFF.